This is a list of T cell receptor beta chains from one sample in a study of T cells after yellow fever vaccination. TCRdb reprocessed the 5' RACE reads with MiXCR, giving one entry per CDR3 protein. Of around 590,000 distinct CDR3 sequences detected, roughly an eighth appear once; the ten largest clones hold just under 15%. Sequenced here: PBMCs, sampled on the day of the yellow fever booster vaccination. The receptors shown here come from a man aged 25-45 years who received the YFV17D yellow fever vaccine. Each CDR3 is given with its conserved first and last residue. D genes are given only for firm matches. Only part of the rows carry a size: once, few, many, or a class if the clone is expanded.

TRBJ2-1 | few | TRBV5-1 | NA | TGCGCCAGCAGCTTGTCGGTAGCGACCTACAATGAGCAGTTCTTC | CASSLSVATYNEQFF
TRBJ2-1 | few | TRBV10-2 | TRBD2 | TGCGCCAGCAGTGGAGGGGAACTAGCGGGAGTAAATGAGCAGTTCTTC | CASSGGELAGVNEQFF
TRBJ2-7 | many | TRBV5-1 | NA | TGCGCCAGCAGCTTTACAGCGGGTAACTACGAGCAGTACTTC | CASSFTAGNYEQYF
TRBJ2-7 | many | TRBV20-1 | TRBD2 | TGCAGTGCTCGGGGTAGCGGGAGCTCCTACGAGCAGTACTTC | CSARGSGSSYEQYF
TRBJ2-3 | few | TRBV5-1 | NA | TGCGCCAGCAGCTTGGGACGAGAGAGAAGCACAGATACGCAGTATTTT | CASSLGRERSTDTQYF
TRBJ2-3 | NA | TRBV7-2 | TRBD2 | TGTGCCAGCAGCCCCGGGACTAGCCCGGGCACAGATACGCAGTATTTT | CASSPGTSPGTDTQYF
TRBJ2-1 | few | TRBV28 | NA | TGTGCCAGCAGCCCCCCGGGGCTCCCCCCGAAGTTCTTC | CASSPPGLPPKFF
TRBJ2-1 | NA | TRBV6-1 | TRBD2 | TGTGCCAGCAGTCCTACTAGCGGGAGGGCCCTCAATTTATACAATGAGCAGTTCTTC | CASSPTSGRALNLYNEQFF
TRBJ2-7 | many | TRBV5-1 | NA | TGCGCCAGCAGCTTGGCCGGCGGAGACTACGAGCAGTACTTC | CASSLAGGDYEQYF
TRBJ2-7 | NA | TRBV7-8 | TRBD1 | TGTGCCAGCAGCTCAGGGGGAATCACCTACGAGCAGTACTTC | CASSSGGITYEQYF
TRBJ2-7 | NA | TRBV3-1 | TRBD2 | TGTGCCAGCAGCCAAGAAGGCCTAGCGGTCCACGAGCAGTACTTC | CASSQEGLAVHEQYF
TRBJ2-7 | NA | TRBV3-1 | TRBD1 | TGTGCCAGCAGCGGGCGGGACAGGAGCACTTTCTACGAGCAGTACTTC | CASSGRDRSTFYEQYF
TRBJ2-6 | NA | TRBV5-1 | NA | TGCGCCAGCAGCCGAACCAGGGGCTCTGGGGCCAACGTCCTGACTTTC | CASSRTRGSGANVLTF
TRBJ1-1 | few | TRBV7-9 | NA | TGTGCCAGCAGCCTAGGACGGATGCTCATGGAGAACACTGAAGCTTTCTTT | CASSLGRMLMENTEAFF
TRBJ2-1 | few | TRBV18 | TRBD2 | TGTGCCAGCTCACCCTGGGTTGGGACTAGCGTCTACAATGAGCAGTTCTTC | CASSPWVGTSVYNEQFF
TRBJ2-7 | many | TRBV5-5 | TRBD2 | TGTGCCAGCAGCCGTGTGGGGGGGTCCGGGGGAGCTTCCTACGAGCAGTACTTC | CASSRVGGSGGASYEQYF
TRBJ2-1 | NA | TRBV7-3 | TRBD2 | TGTGCCAGCAGCTTTAATCCGGGAGGCCTCTACAATGAGCAGTTCTTC | CASSFNPGGLYNEQFF
TRBJ2-2 | few | TRBV10-3 | TRBD2 | TGTGCCATCAGTGCACTAGCGGGAGTTGCGAACACCGGGGAGCTGTTTTTT | CAISALAGVANTGELFF
TRBJ2-5 | few | TRBV7-2 | TRBD1 | TGTGCCAGCAGCTCCAAGACAGGGGGCCAAGAGACCCAGTACTTC | CASSSKTGGQETQYF